The 5 T cell receptor beta chains below all came from one sample that was sequenced in a study of shared clonotypes between healthy human individuals. Profiling relied on immunoSEQ multiplex PCR, and the TCRdb table lists in-frame clones only, not all of them. The sample holds about 2.3 million clones, just under 95% seen once. Material: naive CD4+ T cells from PBMCs. Subset denoted: CD45RA+ positively selected. The receptors come from a man younger than 30 in good health. Some clones in this sample may be carry-over from other donors' samples.

The chain employs TRBV5-1 and TRBJ2-7; D is possibly TRBD2 (6 bases). CDR3 length equals 12 residues. Germline lookup yields CDR1 SGHRS and CDR2 YFSETQ. V lost 0 bases and J 9 bases, leaving 10 bases between the germline ends. In DNA, the CDR3 is TGCGCCAGCAGCTTGGGGGGGGTGGCGCAGTACTTC. As protein: CASSLGGVAQYF. Complete variable domain (other parts from reference TRBV5-1 and TRBJ2-7): KAGVTQTPRYLIKTRGQQVTLSCSPISGHRSVSWYQQTPGQGLQFLFEYFSETQRNKGNFPGRFSGRQFSNSRSEMNVSTLELGDSALYLCASSLGGVAQYFGPGTRLTVT.

In the case of this clone: The sample holds other DNA sequences that translate to the same CDR3. This chain links TRBV7-2 with TRBJ2-1; 8 bases fit TRBD2. The CDR3 contains 15 residues. Germline CDR1 reads SGHTA; CDR2 reads FQGNSA. V dropped 2 bases and J dropped 3; count of bases not matched to a gene: 3. CDR3 loop: CASSLTSGLYNEQFF. CDR3 DNA sequence: TGTGCCAGCAGCTTAACTAGCGGACTCTACAATGAGCAGTTCTTC.

CDR3 DNA: TGTGCCAGCAGCGCTGGGACTAGCGGGAGCGTTAGGCAAGAGACCCAGTACTTC. Translating gives CASSAGTSGSVRQETQYF. The chain recombines TRBV4-2 with TRBJ2-5; 14 bases map to TRBD2. Germline V CDR1 and CDR2: LGHNA, YNFKEQ. Germline trimming cut 5 bases from V and 2 bases from J; bases unmatched to any gene: 10. CDR3 length: 18 amino acids.

This clone was recorded only once. A read error may account for a junction end that differs from germline. V usage is TRBV18 and J usage is TRBJ2-1; 8 bases fit TRBD2. The CDR3 is made up of 15 amino acids. Germline-derived CDR1 and CDR2 are KGHSH and LQKENI. The CDR3 sequence is CASSPPGLGKERLLF. For the CDR3, the DNA is TGTGCCAGCTCACCCCCGGGACTAGGGAAGGAGCGTTTGCTCTTC.

The chain couples TRBV7-9 to TRBJ1-2; D is uncertain. Germline V gene data show CDR1 as SEHNR and CDR2 as FQNEAQ (reference sequence). Trimming stripped 1 base from V and 0 bases from J, with 9 bases between. CDR3 length: 15 residues. The CDR3 region has the DNA TGTGCCAGCAGCTTAGTCGGACCTTCTAACTATGGCTACACCTTC. Translated, it gives CASSLVGPSNYGYTF.